The rows below give T cell receptor beta chains drawn from one sample of a study of T cell changes during pregnancy in multiple sclerosis. The table came from immunoSEQ multiplex PCR; TCRdb's copy has only in-frame clones and leaves some out. The sample records roughly 52,000 clones, 94% being singletons. The source material was CD8+ T cells from peripheral blood mononuclear cells, sampled in the third trimester of pregnancy. The receptor source for this set is a female donor with multiple sclerosis, enrolled in a pregnancy study. Both conserved end residues are part of each CDR3. Each record gives: V gene, J gene, D gene, CDR3 length, clone size, CDR3 protein, CDR3 DNA. A D gene is named only where the DNA matches it firmly. Size values are once, few and many counts, or a class for expanded clones, and some rows have none.

>TRBV4-1|TRBJ2-1|-|14|-
CASSQTQVDNEQFF
TGCGCCAGCAGCCAAACACAGGTCGATAATGAGCAGTTCTTC
>TRBV6-5|TRBJ2-1|TRBD2|15|-
CASSCRLAAYNEQFF
TGTGCCAGCAGTTGCCGACTAGCGGCTTACAATGAGCAGTTCTTC
>TRBV4-1|TRBJ2-1|TRBD2|18|-
CASSQRHPGLAGSNEQFF
TGCGCCAGCAGCCAGCGCCACCCCGGACTAGCGGGGTCTAATGAGCAGTTCTTC
>TRBV7-8|TRBJ2-2|TRBD2|18|once
CASSPFYGTSSDTGELFF
TGTGCCAGCAGCCCCTTTTACGGGACTAGCAGTGACACCGGGGAGCTGTTTTTT
>TRBV25-1|TRBJ2-3|-|11|-
CASSEGATQYF
TGTGCCAGCAGTGAGGGGGCAACGCAGTATTTT
>TRBV9|TRBJ2-1|TRBD1|14|-
CASSALGTGNEQFF
TGTGCCAGCAGCGCCCTCGGGACAGGGAATGAGCAGTTCTTC
>TRBV23-1|TRBJ1-1|TRBD1|14|once
CASSTDRGNTEAFF
TGCGCCAGCAGCACCGACAGGGGAAACACTGAAGCTTTCTTT
>TRBV27|TRBJ2-7|-|13|-
CASSLGRAYEQYF
TGTGCCAGCAGTTTGGGCAGGGCCTACGAGCAGTACTTC
>TRBV29-1|TRBJ1-1|-|10|-
CSVVSVEAFF
TGCAGCGTTGTTTCTGTTGAAGCTTTCTTT
>TRBV27|TRBJ2-7|TRBD2|16|-
CASSLIRTSGAYEQYF
TGTGCCAGCAGTTTAATCCGGACTAGCGGAGCCTACGAGCAGTACTTC
>TRBV5-6|TRBJ2-7|-|17|-
CASSGSPGFASPYEQYF
TGTGCCAGCAGCGGGAGCCCCGGGTTCGCGTCCCCCTACGAGCAGTACTTC
>TRBV5-4|TRBJ2-2|TRBD1|16|-
CASSFPPGQGGGELFF
TGTGCCAGCAGCTTCCCGCCGGGACAGGGTGGCGGGGAGCTGTTTTTT
>TRBV6-5|TRBJ1-3|TRBD1|14|-
CASTKGDSGNTIYF
TGTGCCAGCACCAAAGGGGACAGTGGAAACACCATATATTTT
>TRBV4-2|TRBJ2-2|-|18|once
CASSQARPQGLNTGELFF
TGTGCCAGCAGCCAAGCTCGCCCGCAGGGACTGAACACCGGGGAGCTGTTTTTT
>TRBV27|TRBJ2-7|TRBD2|15|once
CASSPGTSGSIEQYF
TGTGCCAGCAGTCCGGGGACTAGCGGGAGTATCGAGCAGTACTTC
>TRBV7-9|TRBJ2-7|TRBD1|15|-
CASSAGQGAFDEQYF
TGTGCCAGCAGCGCAGGACAGGGGGCTTTTGACGAGCAGTACTTC
>TRBV15|TRBJ1-1|-|14|-
CATSSLGGNTEAFF
TGTGCCACCAGCAGTCTAGGGGGGAACACTGAAGCTTTCTTT
>TRBV4-1|TRBJ2-7|-|17|-
CASSPSGTIGLANEQYF
TGCGCCAGCAGCCCGTCTGGTACAATTGGGCTAGCTAACGAGCAGTACTTC
>TRBV2|TRBJ2-7|-|14|-
CASSTAGAAYEQYF
TGTGCCAGCAGTACGGCGGGCGCGGCCTACGAGCAGTACTTC
>TRBV2|TRBJ2-1|-|17|-
CASSADRIPISYNEQFF
TGTGCCAGCAGTGCCGACAGAATCCCTATTTCCTACAATGAGCAGTTCTTC
>TRBV5-6|TRBJ2-5|TRBD1|15|-
CASSLGQGVGETQYF
TGTGCCAGCAGCTTGGGACAGGGGGTGGGCGAGACCCAGTACTTC
>TRBV25-1|TRBJ2-7|TRBD1|14|-
CASSVQLDRDEQYF
TGTGCCAGCAGTGTTCAGCTCGACAGGGACGAGCAGTACTTC
>TRBV5-8|TRBJ1-1|-|19|-
CASSLSAGLIVPFNTEAFF
TGTGCCAGCAGCTTAAGTGCAGGGCTGATCGTCCCTTTTAACACTGAAGCTTTCTTT
>TRBV7-3|TRBJ2-1|TRBD2|14|-
CASSSLGGDNEQFF
TGTGCCAGCAGCTCGCTGGGGGGGGATAATGAGCAGTTCTTC
>TRBV5-4|TRBJ2-1|-|15|-
CASSALGLGYNEQFF
TGTGCCAGCAGCGCACTAGGGTTGGGTTACAATGAGCAGTTCTTC
>TRBV12-5|TRBJ1-2|TRBD1|13|once
CASGPGTGYGYTF
TGTGCTAGTGGTCCCGGGACAGGATATGGCTACACCTTC